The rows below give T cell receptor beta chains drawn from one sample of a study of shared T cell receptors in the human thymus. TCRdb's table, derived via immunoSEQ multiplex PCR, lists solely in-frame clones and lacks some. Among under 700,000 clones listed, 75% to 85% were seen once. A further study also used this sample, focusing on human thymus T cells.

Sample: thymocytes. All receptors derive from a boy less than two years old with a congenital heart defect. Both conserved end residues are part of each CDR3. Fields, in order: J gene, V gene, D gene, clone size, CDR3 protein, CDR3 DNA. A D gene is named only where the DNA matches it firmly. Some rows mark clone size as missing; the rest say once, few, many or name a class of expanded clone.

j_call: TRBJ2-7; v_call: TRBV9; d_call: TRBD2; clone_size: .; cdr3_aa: CASSVGDGREGDYEQYF; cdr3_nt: TGTGCCAGCAGCGTAGGGGACGGGCGGGAGGGGGATTACGAGCAGTACTTC
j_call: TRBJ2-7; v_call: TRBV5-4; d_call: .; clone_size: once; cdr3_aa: CASSHGTDFYEQYF; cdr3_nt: TGTGCCAGCAGCCACGGGACTGACTTCTACGAGCAGTACTTC
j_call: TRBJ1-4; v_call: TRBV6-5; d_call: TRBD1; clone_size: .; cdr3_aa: CASSRQGRPNEKLFF; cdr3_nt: TGTGCCAGCAGTCGACAGGGGCGGCCTAATGAAAAACTGTTTTTT
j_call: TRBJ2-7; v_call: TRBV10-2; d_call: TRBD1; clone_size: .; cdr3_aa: CASRPPGQGTYEQYF; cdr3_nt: TGCGCCAGCAGGCCCCCGGGACAGGGGACCTACGAGCAGTACTTC
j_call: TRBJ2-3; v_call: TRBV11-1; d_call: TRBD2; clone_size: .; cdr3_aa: CASSPSGTSADTQYF; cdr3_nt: TGTGCCAGCAGCCCAAGCGGGACCAGCGCAGATACGCAGTATTTT
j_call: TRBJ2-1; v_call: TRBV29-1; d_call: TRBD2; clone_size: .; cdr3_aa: CSPHLAGLSNSYNEQFF; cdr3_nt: TGCAGCCCCCATCTAGCGGGACTTTCTAATTCCTACAATGAGCAGTTCTTC
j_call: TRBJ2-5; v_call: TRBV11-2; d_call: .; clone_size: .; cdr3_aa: CASSPTARQETQYF; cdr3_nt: TGTGCCAGCAGCCCGACAGCGCGCCAAGAGACCCAGTACTTC
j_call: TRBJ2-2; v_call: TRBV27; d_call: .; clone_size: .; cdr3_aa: CACRGSGELFF; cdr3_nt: TGTGCCTGCCGGGGTTCCGGGGAGCTGTTTTTT
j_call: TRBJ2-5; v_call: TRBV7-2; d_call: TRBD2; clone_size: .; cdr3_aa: CASTSGTSGRSGEGETQYF; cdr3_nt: TGTGCCAGCACCTCTGGGACTAGCGGGAGGTCGGGGGAGGGAGAGACCCAGTACTTC
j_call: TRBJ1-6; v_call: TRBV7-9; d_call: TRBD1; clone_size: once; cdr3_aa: CASSLAGQGRNNSPLHF; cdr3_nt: TGTGCCAGCAGCTTAGCGGGACAGGGGAGAAATAATTCACCCCTCCACTTT
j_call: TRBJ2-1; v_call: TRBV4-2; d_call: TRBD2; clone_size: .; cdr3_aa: CASSPGLAGNNEQFF; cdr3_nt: TGTGCCAGCAGCCCGGGACTAGCGGGAAACAATGAGCAGTTCTTC
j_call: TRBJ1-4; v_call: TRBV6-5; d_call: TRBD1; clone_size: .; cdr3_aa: CASRPYRGGEKLFF; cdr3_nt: TGTGCCAGCAGGCCATACAGGGGAGGTGAAAAACTGTTTTTT
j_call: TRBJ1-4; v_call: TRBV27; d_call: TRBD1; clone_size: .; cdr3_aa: CASSLTDRGINEKLFF; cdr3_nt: TGTGCCAGCAGTTTAACGGACAGGGGGATCAATGAAAAACTGTTTTTT
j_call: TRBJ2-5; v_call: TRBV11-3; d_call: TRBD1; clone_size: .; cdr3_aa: CASSPLTGTGGRETQYF; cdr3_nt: TGTGCCAGCAGCCCCCTCACCGGGACAGGGGGCAGGGAGACCCAGTACTTC
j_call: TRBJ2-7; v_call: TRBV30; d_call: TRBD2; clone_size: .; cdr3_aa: CAWSVYPPGGLAGAHYEQYF; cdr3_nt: TGTGCCTGGAGTGTATACCCCCCCGGAGGCCTAGCGGGAGCCCACTACGAGCAGTACTTC
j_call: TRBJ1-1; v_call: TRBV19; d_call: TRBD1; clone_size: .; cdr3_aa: CASSMKTGVKGTEAFF; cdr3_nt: TGTGCCAGTAGTATGAAGACAGGGGTAAAGGGCACTGAAGCTTTCTTT
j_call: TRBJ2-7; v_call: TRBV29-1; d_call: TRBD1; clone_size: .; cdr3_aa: CSVGTVPYEQYF; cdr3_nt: TGCAGCGTCGGGACAGTTCCCTACGAGCAGTACTTC
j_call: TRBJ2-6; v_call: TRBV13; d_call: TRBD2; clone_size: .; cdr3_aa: CASSSGLAAPGANVLTF; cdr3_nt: TGTGCCAGCAGCTCCGGACTAGCGGCTCCAGGGGCCAACGTCCTGACTTTC
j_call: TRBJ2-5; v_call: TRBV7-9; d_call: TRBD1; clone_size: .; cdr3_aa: CASSWTGGGETQYF; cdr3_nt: TGTGCCAGCAGCTGGACAGGGGGCGGTGAGACCCAGTACTTC
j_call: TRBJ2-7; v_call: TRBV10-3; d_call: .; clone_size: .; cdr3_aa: CAIRTRDSSSYEQYF; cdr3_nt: TGTGCCATCAGAACCCGGGACTCGAGCTCCTACGAGCAGTACTTC
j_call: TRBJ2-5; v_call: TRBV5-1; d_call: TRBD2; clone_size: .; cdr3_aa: CASSPKASGDQETQYF; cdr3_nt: TGCGCCAGCAGCCCAAAGGCTAGCGGGGATCAAGAGACCCAGTACTTC
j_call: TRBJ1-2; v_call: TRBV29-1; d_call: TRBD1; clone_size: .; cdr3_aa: CSVVKGAYRYGYTF; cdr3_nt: TGCAGCGTTGTCAAGGGGGCCTATCGATATGGCTACACCTTC
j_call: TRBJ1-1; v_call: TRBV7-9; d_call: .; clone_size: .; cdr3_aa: CASSPSQRHQNTEAFF; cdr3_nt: TGTGCCAGCAGTCCTAGCCAACGACACCAGAACACTGAAGCTTTCTTT
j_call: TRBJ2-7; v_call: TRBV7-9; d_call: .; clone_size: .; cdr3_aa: CASSLEQGTYEQYF; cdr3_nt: TGTGCCAGCAGCTTAGAACAGGGAACCTACGAGCAGTACTTC
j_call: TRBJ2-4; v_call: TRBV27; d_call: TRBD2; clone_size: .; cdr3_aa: CATRNDTSGRIAKNIQYF; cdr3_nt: TGTGCCACCCGGAACGATACTAGCGGGAGAATAGCCAAAAACATTCAGTACTTC
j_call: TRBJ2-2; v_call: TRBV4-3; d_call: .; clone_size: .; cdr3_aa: CASSQGASLSLFTGELFF; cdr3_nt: TGCGCCAGCAGCCAAGGGGCTAGCCTATCCTTATTCACCGGGGAGCTGTTTTTT
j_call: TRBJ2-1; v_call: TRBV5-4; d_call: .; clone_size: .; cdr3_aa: CASQREEFPYNEQFF; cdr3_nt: TGTGCCAGCCAGAGGGAGGAATTTCCTTACAATGAGCAGTTCTTC
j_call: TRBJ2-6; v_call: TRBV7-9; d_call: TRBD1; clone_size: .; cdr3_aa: CASRLDRLSSGANVLTF; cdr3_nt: TGTGCCAGCAGATTGGACAGGCTAAGCTCTGGGGCCAACGTCCTGACTTTC
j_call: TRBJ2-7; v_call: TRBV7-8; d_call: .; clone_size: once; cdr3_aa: CASSSTRGAQGYEQYF; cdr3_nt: TGTGCCAGCAGCTCGACCCGGGGGGCGCAAGGCTACGAGCAGTACTTC
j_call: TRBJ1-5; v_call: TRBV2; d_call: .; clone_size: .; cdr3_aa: CASSGWEGRNQPQHF; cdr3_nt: TGTGCCAGCAGTGGGTGGGAGGGTCGCAATCAGCCCCAGCATTTT
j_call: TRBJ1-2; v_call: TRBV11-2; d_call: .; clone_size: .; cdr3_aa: CASSLDNIASDLNYGYTF; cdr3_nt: TGTGCCAGCAGCTTAGATAATATAGCAAGCGACCTTAACTATGGCTACACCTTC